Below are 4 T cell receptor beta chains sequenced from a single sample in a study of T-cell memory formation after mild COVID-19. MiXCR, run by TCRdb on the 5' RACE reads, gives a single entry per CDR3 protein. The sample contains under 700,000 distinct CDR3 sequences, roughly 21% of which appear only once. The specimen sequenced was PBMCs or a T cell subset sorted from them (not recorded which). These receptors were obtained from an adult woman who had mild COVID-19 (a few samples of this study predate the infection). Cell type and time point are not known.

This clonotype was counted between two and nine times. The chain links TRBV10-3 to TRBJ2-7; 9 nucleotides agree with TRBD1. This CDR3 is 12 amino acids long. The germline CDR1 and CDR2 sequences are ENHRY and SYGVKD. The V gene end was trimmed by 10 bases and the J gene end by 5 bases; junction bases not matched to a gene: 6. For the CDR3, the DNA is TGTGCCACCCGCGGGACAGGGAACGAGCAGTACTTC. Residues: CATRGTGNEQYF.

This clonotype was counted a few times. The V call is TRBV20-1, the J call TRBJ2-7; 11 nucleotides match TRBD2. V shed 6 bases, J shed 2 bases, and the junction held 3 bases outside the gene matches. The CDR3 is 13 amino acids. The germline V gene has CDR1 DFQATT and CDR2 SNEGSKA (reference sequence). In nucleotides, the CDR3 is TGCAGTGCCGTTAGCGGGGGGGCCTACGAGCAGTACTTC. This translates into CSAVSGGAYEQYF.

This sequence joins TRBV21-1 and TRBJ1-1. TRBV21-1 constitutes a pseudogene. The CDR3 runs 15 residues. The CDR3 DNA is TGTGCCAGCAGCAAACCGTGGCACCCGAACACTGAAGCTTTCTTT. It encodes CASSKPWHPNTEAFF.

The V call is TRBV20-1, the J call TRBJ2-1, with D possibly matching TRBD2 (5 bases). The CDR3 has 14 amino acids. The ends were cut back, 1 base at V and 7 bases at J, with 14 bases in the middle. Germline CDR1 DFQATT, CDR2 SNEGSKA (reference sequence). CDR3 sequence: CSARGRVLRNEQFF. CDR3 nucleotides: TGCAGTGCTAGAGGGCGGGTGTTAAGGAATGAGCAGTTCTTC.